This T cell receptor (beta chain) was sequenced during a study of ipilimumab plus nivolumab after autologous stem cell transplantation (dated by TCRdb to the early 2020s). Regarding the study in general: The median number of doses that trial patients received was about five for ipilimumab and about 8 for nivolumab. The DLBCL cohort included primary refractory and relapsed disease, with 18-month progression-free survival of about 86% and 29% respectively. The intent-to-treat population of the trial was made up of a few dozen patients. Patients undergoing autologous transplant for high-risk diffuse large B cell lymphoma, mature T cell lymphoma, or multiple myeloma were enrolled in the trial.

The CDR3 has 10 amino acids, counting the end cysteine and phenylalanine. CDR3 DNA is the only sequence kept; it has 30 bases, read in frame from the first base. The germline ends are 10 bases apart after V is trimmed by 4 bases and J by 12 bases. CDR1 and CDR2 (MNHGY, SVAAGI) derive from the germline V gene. General findings and caveats noted by the study authors: The authors concluded that combined checkpoint inhibition appeared tolerable when used as consolidation after transplant. The authors stated that profiles of the T cell receptor repertoire, regulatory T cell phenotype and gut microbiota provided a biologic rationale for studying this approach further.

Checkpoint therapy was initiated 14 to 28 days after autologous transplant, and ipilimumab was administered at 1 mg/kg intravenously on day 1 of selected weeks. Nivolumab was administered at 3 mg/kg intravenously on day 1 of weeks 1, 4, 7, 10, and every two weeks through week 26. Combined checkpoint inhibition with ipilimumab and nivolumab as consolidation after autologous stem cell transplantation was tested in a Phase Ib clinical trial. This clone came up a few times. This receptor's antigen is unknown. No clone much larger than this one lies a single base away; base qualities are absent. Library creation used the immunoSEQ multiplex PCR assay. Sourced from immuneACCESS, this table was stored by TCRdb with only in-frame sequences that have V and J called. A share of the clones is absent; for the studies checked, an unresolved V gene accounts for under half, and the remainder has no known explanation. The sample has around 13,000 clones on record, around 78% of them singletons. Over 15% of the sample rests with the top ten.

The receptor's source is a male donor with diffuse large B-cell lymphoma. The sequence is built from TRBV6-9 and TRBJ2-7, with no confident D gene call. The sequencing used PBMCs, collected in a trial of ipilimumab plus nivolumab as post-transplant consolidation. The DNA reads as follows: TGTGCCAGCAGTTTAAACCCCCCGTACTTC. It translates to CASSLNPPYF.